This note documents a single T cell receptor beta chain sequence. This entry comes from a study of T cell repertoires in cytomegalovirus infection. The CDR3 length is 14 residues. In germline, CDR1 is SGHRS, CDR2 YFSETQ. The V end lost 3 bases, the J end lost 7 bases, and 14 bases lay between the germline ends. TCRdb passed the reads through MiXCR, listing each CDR3 protein once. The sample shows 300,000 to 450,000 distinct CDR3 sequences, around a sixth of them seen only once. The receptor's source is a human donor in good health (CMV status not recorded). Some clones in this sample may be carry-over from other donors' samples. The chain uses TRBV5-1 and TRBJ2-1; a possible D gene is TRBD1 (5 bases). What was sequenced was PBMCs. CDR3 sequence: CASSWQGAGNEQFF. The CDR3 nucleotides read TGCGCCAGCAGCTGGCAGGGCGCTGGGAATGAGCAGTTCTTC.